The 20 T cell receptor beta chains presented below share a single source sample, sequenced in a study of beta chain features in type 1 diabetes. Study results and limitations: Moderately but significantly shorter TCRB CDR3s were found in Type 1 diabetes patients in all four CD4+ subsets.

Expressed TCRB transcripts got sequenced, as all isolated RNA was reverse transcribed. The table came from immunoSEQ multiplex PCR; TCRdb's copy has only in-frame clones and leaves some out. Of 150,000 or so clones in the sample, roughly 60% were seen once. No antigens are known for them. Sequencing input: naive CD4+ T cells from blood. These TCRs come from a man aged 25-40 years with type 1 diabetes.

This clone was seen a handful of times. The rearrangement uses TRBV29-1 and TRBJ1-1, with a tentative D call TRBD1 (6 bases). Between the trimmed V and J ends, which lost 4 bases and 7 bases, there was a span of 10 bases. The CDR3 sequence is 11 residues long. Germline assignment: CDR1 SQVTM and CDR2 ANQGSEA. The CDR3 is CSVGQASEAFF. In DNA, the CDR3 is TGCAGCGTTGGACAGGCGAGTGAAGCTTTCTTT.

For the CDR3, the DNA is TGTGCCAGCAGCGTAGGATTAGGACAGATAAACACTGAAGCTTTCTTT. Amino acid sequence: CASSVGLGQINTEAFF. The chain recombines TRBV9 with TRBJ1-1; the D gene is possibly TRBD1 (6 bases). Germline CDR1 is SGDLS and CDR2 is YYNGEE. CDR3 length equals 16 residues. V lost 0 bases to trimming and J lost 2 bases, with 14 bases between them.

This clone occurred once. This chain joins TRBV2 and TRBJ2-3, with a tentative D call TRBD1 (6 bases). The CDR3 sequence is 12 residues long. The germline V gene has CDR1 SNHLY and CDR2 FYNNEI. Trimming stripped 4 bases from V and 10 bases from J, with 12 bases between. CDR3 region: CASSVDSGSQYF. DNA of the CDR3: TGTGCCAGCAGTGTGGACAGTGGGTCGCAGTATTTT.

The chain uses TRBV29-1 and TRBJ2-7; D is ambiguous. The CDR3 runs 11 residues. Germline lookup yields CDR1 SQVTM and CDR2 ANQGSEA. Trimming pared 5 bases from V and 1 base from J, leaving 6 bases between. The chain's CDR3 is CSVILSYEQYF. The CDR3 nucleotides are TGCAGCGTTATTCTATCCTACGAGCAGTACTTC.

This chain connects TRBV11-2 to TRBJ2-2, with 8 bases identical to TRBD2. Trimming took 4 bases from V and 7 from J; bases not matched to a gene: 8. CDR1 SGHAT and CDR2 FQNNGV come from the germline V gene. The CDR3 spans 15 residues. The chain's CDR3 is CASSSIAGRVGELFF. The CDR3 nucleotides read TGTGCCAGCAGCTCGATAGCGGGGCGAGTCGGGGAGCTGTTTTTT.

V and J are TRBV4-3 and TRBJ2-2; D perhaps matches TRBD2 (5 bases). The V gene lost 6 bases and the J gene lost 1 base, with 6 bases spanning the gap. In germline, CDR1 is LGHNA, CDR2 YSLEER. CDR3 size: 13 residues. CDR3 protein: CASSRGNTGELFF. CDR3 nucleotide sequence: TGCGCCAGCAGTCGGGGGAACACCGGGGAGCTGTTTTTT.

The chain recombines TRBV7-2 with TRBJ2-3; maybe TRBD2 (5 bases). The CDR3 extends over 13 amino acids. Trimming pared 4 bases from V and 2 bases from J, leaving 7 bases between. Germline CDR1 reads SGHTA; CDR2 reads FQGNSA. The CDR3: CASSSDFTDTQYF. DNA for the CDR3: TGTGCCAGCAGCTCGGACTTCACAGATACGCAGTATTTT.

The chain joins TRBV2 to TRBJ1-1, with 9 positions matching TRBD1. This CDR3 spans 14 amino acids. Per the germline V gene, CDR1 is SNHLY and CDR2 is FYNNEI. The ends lost 6 bases at V and 6 bases at J; junction bases unmatched: 8. CDR3 loop: CASSRVDRGAEAFF. Written as DNA, the CDR3 is TGTGCCAGCAGCCGGGTGGACAGGGGAGCTGAAGCTTTCTTT.

This clone showed up just a few times. This chain connects TRBV6-5 to TRBJ1-2; D is unclear. There are 13 residues in the CDR3. Germline V lookup: CDR1 MNHEY, CDR2 SVGAGI. Trimming removed 7 bases at V and 6 bases at J, with 15 bases between. The CDR3 DNA reads as TGTGCCAGCACCACCGGCGGGATCCATGGCTACACCTTC. The encoded protein is CASTTGGIHGYTF.

The V gene is TRBV6-5, the J gene TRBJ2-7; 9 positions match TRBD1. The CDR3 totals 15 residues. V shed 6 bases and J 3 bases; nucleotides not matched to a gene: 9. Germline V gene sequence: CDR1 MNHEY, CDR2 SVGAGI. This CDR3 is CASRSRDRDVYEQYF. In DNA, the CDR3 is TGTGCCAGCAGGTCCCGGGACAGGGATGTCTACGAGCAGTACTTC.

This clone has more than one count but fewer than ten. J is TRBJ2-7 and V is TRBV2; D gene unclear. The CDR3 runs 11 residues. CDR1 SNHLY and CDR2 FYNNEI come from the germline V gene. Trimming took off 4 bases at V and 5 bases at J, with 6 bases between the two ends. The DNA of the CDR3 is TGTGCCAGCAGTGCCACGGACGAGCAGTACTTC. It is translated as CASSATDEQYF.

The rearrangement uses TRBV15 and TRBJ1-1; D gene uncertain. This CDR3 region has 13 residues. Germline CDR1 and CDR2: LNHNV and YYDKDF (reference sequence). V was clipped by 0 bases and J by 10 bases, with 12 bases between them. This CDR3 is CATSRDEELGAFF. CDR3 sequence (DNA): TGTGCCACCAGCAGAGATGAGGAGTTAGGAGCTTTCTTT.

This chain links TRBV30 with TRBJ2-5; no definite D call. Germline values: CDR1 GTSNPN, CDR2 SVGIG (reference sequence). The germline V and J ends were trimmed by 4 bases and 5 bases, with 14 bases remaining between them. The CDR3 length is 13 residues. The CDR3 here is CAWNLRRGETQYF. CDR3 bases: TGTGCCTGGAACCTCAGGAGAGGCGAGACCCAGTACTTC.

The chain joins TRBV9 to TRBJ2-5; TRBD1 matches at 9 bases. The length of the CDR3 is 16 residues. Per the germline V gene, CDR1 is SGDLS and CDR2 is YYNGEE. V gave up 2 bases and J gave up 4 bases; unmatched junction bases: 9. DNA of the CDR3: TGTGCCAGCAGCGTCGGGACAGGGATGGTTTTAGAGACCCAGTACTTC. Translation: CASSVGTGMVLETQYF.

The chain carries TRBV5-4 and TRBJ1-2; 7 positions match TRBD1. The CDR3 covers 15 residues. Germline trimming cut 1 base from V and 1 base from J; bases unmatched to any gene: 4. Germline-derived CDR1 and CDR2 are SGHNT and YYREEE (reference sequence). The CDR3 here is CASSLSTGINYGYTF. The CDR3 DNA reads TGTGCCAGCAGCTTGTCGACAGGGATTAACTATGGCTACACCTTC.

The CDR3, as DNA: TGTGCCAGCAGCTTAAGGCACGGGTATAATTCACCCCTCCACTTT. Translation: CASSLRHGYNSPLHF. The V gene is TRBV7-2, the J gene TRBJ1-6; D unresolved. Germline loops: CDR1 SGHTA, CDR2 FQGNSA. The CDR3 contains 15 residues. Trimming stripped 2 bases from V and 4 bases from J, with 9 bases between.

The V call is TRBV28, the J call TRBJ2-1, with 7 positions matching TRBD1. The J segment lost 9 bases and the V segment lost 6 bases, leaving 8 bases of the junction unmatched. Germline V gene sequence: CDR1 MDHEN, CDR2 SYDVKM. The CDR3 runs 13 residues. Here the CDR3 DNA reads TGTGCCAGCAGACAGACAGGGTCGGCTGAGCAGTTCTTC. Translated, it gives CASRQTGSAEQFF.

This clone was picked up a small number of times. This CDR3 is CASSLGQGHTQYF. Written as DNA, the CDR3 is TGTGCCAGCAGCCTGGGACAGGGGCATACGCAGTATTTT. The rearrangement links TRBV14 to TRBJ2-3; 10 nucleotides match TRBD1. This CDR3 is built from 13 residues. Trimming took 4 bases from V and 7 from J; bases not matched to a gene: 2. Germline lookup yields CDR1 SGHDN and CDR2 FVKESK.

The V gene is TRBV29-1, the J gene TRBJ2-1, with 7 bases identical to TRBD1. This CDR3 spans 12 amino acids. Trimming cost V 6 bases and J 4 bases; bases outside gene matches: 3. The germline CDR1 and CDR2 sequences are SQVTM and ANQGSEA. In DNA form, the CDR3 reads TGCAGCGTAGTGGGACAGTACAATGAGCAGTTCTTC. It specifies CSVVGQYNEQFF.

The CDR3 DNA reads as TGTGCCTTGGGACCGGAGACCCAGTACTTC. Residues: CALGPETQYF. The chain uses TRBV30 and TRBJ2-5; the D gene could be TRBD1 or TRBD2 (5 bases each). This CDR3 has 10 residues. The V gene's germline CDR1 is GTSNPN and CDR2 SVGIG (reference sequence). V lost 7 bases and J 5 bases, leaving 8 bases between the germline ends.